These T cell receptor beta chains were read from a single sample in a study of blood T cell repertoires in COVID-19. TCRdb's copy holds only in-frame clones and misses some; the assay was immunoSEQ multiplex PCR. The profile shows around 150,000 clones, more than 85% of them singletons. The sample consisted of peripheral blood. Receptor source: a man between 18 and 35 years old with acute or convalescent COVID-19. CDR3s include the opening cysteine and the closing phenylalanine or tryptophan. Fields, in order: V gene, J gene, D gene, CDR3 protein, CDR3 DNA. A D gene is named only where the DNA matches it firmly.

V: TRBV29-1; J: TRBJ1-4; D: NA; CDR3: CSGRRNEKLFF; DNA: TGCAGCGGGCGGCGGAATGAAAAACTGTTTTTT
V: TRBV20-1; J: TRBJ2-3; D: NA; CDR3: CSASISSTDTQYF; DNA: TGCAGTGCTAGTATATCGAGCACAGATACGCAGTATTTT
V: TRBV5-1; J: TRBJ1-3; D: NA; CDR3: CASSLAGGTSGNTIYF; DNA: TGCGCCAGCAGCTTGGCCGGGGGAACCTCTGGAAACACCATATATTTT
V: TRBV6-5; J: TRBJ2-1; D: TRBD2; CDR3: CATRLASYNEQFF; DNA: TGTGCCACCCGACTAGCCTCTTACAATGAGCAGTTCTTC
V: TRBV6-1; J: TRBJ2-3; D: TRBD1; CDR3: CASSEMGWGDRADTQYF; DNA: TGTGCCAGCAGTGAAATGGGTTGGGGGGACAGGGCAGATACGCAGTATTTT
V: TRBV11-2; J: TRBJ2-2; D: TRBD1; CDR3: CASSTIDRETGELFF; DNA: TGTGCCAGCAGCACCATCGACAGGGAAACCGGGGAGCTGTTTTTT
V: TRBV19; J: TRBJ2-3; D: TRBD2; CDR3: CASRTPSGGAYTQYF; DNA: TGTGCCAGTAGGACCCCTAGCGGGGGGGCTTATACGCAGTATTTT
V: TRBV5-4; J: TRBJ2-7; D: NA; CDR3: CASSLYSYEQYF; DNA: TGTGCCAGCAGCCTTTACTCCTACGAGCAGTACTTC
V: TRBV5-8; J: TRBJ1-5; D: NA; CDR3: CASSWTNSNQPQHF; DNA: TGTGCCAGCAGCTGGACAAATAGCAATCAGCCCCAGCATTTT
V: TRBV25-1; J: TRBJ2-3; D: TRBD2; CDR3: CASSIAGGNSDTQYF; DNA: TGTGCCAGCAGCATAGCGGGGGGGAATTCAGATACGCAGTATTTT
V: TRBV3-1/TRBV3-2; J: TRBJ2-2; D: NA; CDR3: CASSHGVNTGELFF; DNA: TGTGCCAGCAGCCATGGAGTGAACACCGGGGAGCTGTTTTTT